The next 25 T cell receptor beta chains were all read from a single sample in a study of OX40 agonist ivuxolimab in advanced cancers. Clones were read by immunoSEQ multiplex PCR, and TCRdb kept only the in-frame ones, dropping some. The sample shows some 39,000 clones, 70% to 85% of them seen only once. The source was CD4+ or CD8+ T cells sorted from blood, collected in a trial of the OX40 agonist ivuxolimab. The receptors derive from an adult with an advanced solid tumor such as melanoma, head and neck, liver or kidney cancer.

As DNA, the CDR3 is TGTGCCAGCAGGCCAACAGACTCCTACGAGCAGTACTTC. Amino acids: CASRPTDSYEQYF. The rearrangement joins TRBV2 to TRBJ2-7; no clear D. Germline V gene lookup returns CDR1 SNHLY and CDR2 FYNNEI. This CDR3 comprises 13 residues. The V end lost 6 bases, the J end lost 0 bases, and 9 bases lay between the germline ends.

CDR3 region: CASSYNRGWPQHF. Written as DNA, the CDR3 is TGTGCCAGCAGTTACAACAGGGGATGGCCCCAGCATTTT. V and J are TRBV28 and TRBJ1-5, with 7 positions matching TRBD1. With 4 bases clipped from V and 9 bases from J, the junction kept 6 bases outside the gene matches. The germline CDR1 and CDR2 sequences are MDHEN and SYDVKM. The CDR3 is made up of 13 amino acids.

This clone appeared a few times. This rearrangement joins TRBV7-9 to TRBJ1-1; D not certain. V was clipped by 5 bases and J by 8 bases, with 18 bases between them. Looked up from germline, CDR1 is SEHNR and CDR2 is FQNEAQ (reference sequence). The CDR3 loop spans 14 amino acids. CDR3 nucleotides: TGTGCCAGCAGCCCAATGGTGCGGACGGACGAAGCTTTCTTT. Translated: CASSPMVRTDEAFF.

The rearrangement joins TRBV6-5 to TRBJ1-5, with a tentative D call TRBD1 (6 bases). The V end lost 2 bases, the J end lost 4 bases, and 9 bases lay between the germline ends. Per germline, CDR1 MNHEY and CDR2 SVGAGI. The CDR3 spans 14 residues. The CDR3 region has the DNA TGTGCCAGCAGTTACGACAGGTTGAATCAGCCCCAGCATTTT. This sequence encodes CASSYDRLNQPQHF.

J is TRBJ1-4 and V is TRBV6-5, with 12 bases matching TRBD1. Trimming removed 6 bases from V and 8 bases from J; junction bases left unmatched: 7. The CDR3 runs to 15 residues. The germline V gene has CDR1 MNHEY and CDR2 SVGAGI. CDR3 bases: TGTGCCAGCAGGAAGGGACAGGGGGCGAGAGAAAAACTGTTTTTT. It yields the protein CASRKGQGAREKLFF.

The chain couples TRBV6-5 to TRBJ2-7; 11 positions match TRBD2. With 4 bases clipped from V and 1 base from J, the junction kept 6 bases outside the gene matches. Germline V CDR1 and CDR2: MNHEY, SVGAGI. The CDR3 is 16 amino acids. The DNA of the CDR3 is TGTGCCAGCAGTTCACCGGGACTAGCGGCGTCCTACGAGCAGTACTTC. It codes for CASSSPGLAASYEQYF.

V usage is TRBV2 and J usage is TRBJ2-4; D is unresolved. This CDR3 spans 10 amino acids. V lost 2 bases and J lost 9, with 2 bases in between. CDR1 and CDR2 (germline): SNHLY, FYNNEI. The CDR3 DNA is TGTGCCAGCAGTGAATCCATTCAGTACTTC. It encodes CASSESIQYF.

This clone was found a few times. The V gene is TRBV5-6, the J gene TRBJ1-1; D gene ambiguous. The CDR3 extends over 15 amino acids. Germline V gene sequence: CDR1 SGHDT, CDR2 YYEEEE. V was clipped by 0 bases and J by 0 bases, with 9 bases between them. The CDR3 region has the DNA TGTGCCAGCAGCTTGGTCAGCTACATGAACACTGAAGCTTTCTTT. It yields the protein CASSLVSYMNTEAFF.

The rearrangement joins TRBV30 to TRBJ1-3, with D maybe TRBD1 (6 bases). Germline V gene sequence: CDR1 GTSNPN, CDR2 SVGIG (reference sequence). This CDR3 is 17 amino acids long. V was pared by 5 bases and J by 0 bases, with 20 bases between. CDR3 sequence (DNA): TGTGCCTGGGACGAACCTAGGACAGCAAGCTCTGGAAACACCATATATTTT. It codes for CAWDEPRTASSGNTIYF. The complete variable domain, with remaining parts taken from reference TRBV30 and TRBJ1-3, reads SQTIHQWPATLVQPVGSPLSLECTVEGTSNPNLYWYRQAAGRGLQLLFYSVGIGQISSEVPQNLSASRPQDRQFILSSKKLLLSDSGFYLCAWDEPRTASSGNTIYFGEGSWLTVV.

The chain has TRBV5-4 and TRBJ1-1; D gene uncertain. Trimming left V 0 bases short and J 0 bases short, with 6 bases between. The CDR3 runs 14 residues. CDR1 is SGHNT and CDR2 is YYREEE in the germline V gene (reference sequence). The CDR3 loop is CASSLGGLNTEAFF. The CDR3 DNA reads TGTGCCAGCAGCTTGGGGGGTCTGAACACTGAAGCTTTCTTT.

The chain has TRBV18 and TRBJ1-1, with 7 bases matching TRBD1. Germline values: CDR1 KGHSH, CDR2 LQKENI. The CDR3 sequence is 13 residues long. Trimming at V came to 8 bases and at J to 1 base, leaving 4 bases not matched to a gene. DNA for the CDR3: TGTGCCAGCCGGACAGGACCGAACACTGAAGCTTTCTTT. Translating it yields CASRTGPNTEAFF.

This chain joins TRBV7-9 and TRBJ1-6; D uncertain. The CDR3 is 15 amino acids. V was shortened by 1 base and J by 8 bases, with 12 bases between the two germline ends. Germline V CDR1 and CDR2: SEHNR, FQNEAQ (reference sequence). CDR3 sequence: CASSLVGLRDSPLHF. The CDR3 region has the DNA TGTGCCAGCAGCTTAGTAGGGTTGAGGGATTCACCCCTCCACTTT. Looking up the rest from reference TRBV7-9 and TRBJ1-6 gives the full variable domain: DTGVSQNPRHKITKRGQNVTFRCDPISEHNRLYWYRQTLGQGPEFLTYFQNEAQLEKSRLLSDRFSAERPKGSFSTLEIQRTEQGDSAMYLCASSLVGLRDSPLHFGNGTRLTVT.

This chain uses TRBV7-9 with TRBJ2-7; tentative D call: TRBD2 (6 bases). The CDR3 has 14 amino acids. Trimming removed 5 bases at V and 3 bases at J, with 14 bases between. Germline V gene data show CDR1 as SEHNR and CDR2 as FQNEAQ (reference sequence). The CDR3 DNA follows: TGTGCCAGCAGCCCCGTAATGGGGGGCTACGAGCAGTACTTC. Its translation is CASSPVMGGYEQYF.

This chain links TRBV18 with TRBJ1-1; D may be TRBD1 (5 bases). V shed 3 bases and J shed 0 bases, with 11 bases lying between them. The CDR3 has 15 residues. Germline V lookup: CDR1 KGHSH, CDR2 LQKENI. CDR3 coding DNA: TGTGCCAGCTCACCTACCAGGGAGCTGAACACTGAAGCTTTCTTT. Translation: CASSPTRELNTEAFF.

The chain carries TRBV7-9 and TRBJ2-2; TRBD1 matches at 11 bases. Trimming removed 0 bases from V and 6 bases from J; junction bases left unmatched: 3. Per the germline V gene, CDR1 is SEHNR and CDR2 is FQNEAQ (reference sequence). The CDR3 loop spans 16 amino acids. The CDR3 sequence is CASSLAGQGASGELFF. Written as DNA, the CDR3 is TGTGCCAGCAGCTTAGCCGGACAGGGGGCCTCCGGGGAGCTGTTTTTT.

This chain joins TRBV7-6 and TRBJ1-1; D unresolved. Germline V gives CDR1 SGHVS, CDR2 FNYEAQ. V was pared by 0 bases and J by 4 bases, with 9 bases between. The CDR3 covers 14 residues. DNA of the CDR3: TGTGCCAGCAGCTTAGCCCAGACAAGCACTGAAGCTTTCTTT. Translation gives CASSLAQTSTEAFF.

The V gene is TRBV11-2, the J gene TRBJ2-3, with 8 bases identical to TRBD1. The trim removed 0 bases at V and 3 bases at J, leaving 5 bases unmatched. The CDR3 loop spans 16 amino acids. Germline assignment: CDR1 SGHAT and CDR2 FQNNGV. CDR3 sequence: CASSLDRWTGTDTQYF. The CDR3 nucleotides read TGTGCCAGCAGCTTAGATCGGTGGACAGGGACAGATACGCAGTATTTT.

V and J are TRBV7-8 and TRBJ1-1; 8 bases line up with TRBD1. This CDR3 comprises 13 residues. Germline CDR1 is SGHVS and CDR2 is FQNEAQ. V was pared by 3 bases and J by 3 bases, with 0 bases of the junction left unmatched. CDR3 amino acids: CASSLDRDTEAFF. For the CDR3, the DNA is TGTGCCAGCAGCTTGGACAGGGACACTGAAGCTTTCTTT.

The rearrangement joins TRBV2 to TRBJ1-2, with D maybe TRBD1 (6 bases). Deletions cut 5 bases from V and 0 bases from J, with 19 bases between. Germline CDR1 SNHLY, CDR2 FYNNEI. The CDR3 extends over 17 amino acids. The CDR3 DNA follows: TGTGCCAGCAGTTGGACAGCCGCTCGAGAAGCTAACTATGGCTACACCTTC. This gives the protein CASSWTAAREANYGYTF.

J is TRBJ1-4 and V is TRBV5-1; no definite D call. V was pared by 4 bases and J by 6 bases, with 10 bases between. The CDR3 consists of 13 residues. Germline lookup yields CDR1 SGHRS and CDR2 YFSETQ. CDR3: CASSNPEDEKLFF. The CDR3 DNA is TGCGCCAGCAGCAATCCCGAGGATGAAAAACTGTTTTTT.

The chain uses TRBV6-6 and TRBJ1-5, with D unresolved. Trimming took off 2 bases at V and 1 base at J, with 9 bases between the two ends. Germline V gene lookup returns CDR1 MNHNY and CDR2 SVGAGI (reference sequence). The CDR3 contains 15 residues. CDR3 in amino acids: CASSYGQESNQPQHF. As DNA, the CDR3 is TGTGCCAGCAGTTACGGGCAGGAAAGCAATCAGCCCCAGCATTTT.

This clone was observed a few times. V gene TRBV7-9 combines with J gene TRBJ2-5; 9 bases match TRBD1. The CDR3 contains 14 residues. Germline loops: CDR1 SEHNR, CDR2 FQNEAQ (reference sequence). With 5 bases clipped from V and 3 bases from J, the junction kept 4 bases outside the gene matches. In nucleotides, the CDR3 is TGTGCCAGCAGCCAAGGGACAGGGAAAGAGACCCAGTACTTC. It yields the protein CASSQGTGKETQYF.

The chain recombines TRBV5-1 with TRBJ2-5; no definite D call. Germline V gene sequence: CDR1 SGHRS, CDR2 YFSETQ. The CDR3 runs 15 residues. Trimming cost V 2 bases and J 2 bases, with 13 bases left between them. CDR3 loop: CASSFGQTFQETQYF. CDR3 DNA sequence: TGCGCCAGCAGCTTTGGCCAGACATTTCAAGAGACCCAGTACTTC.

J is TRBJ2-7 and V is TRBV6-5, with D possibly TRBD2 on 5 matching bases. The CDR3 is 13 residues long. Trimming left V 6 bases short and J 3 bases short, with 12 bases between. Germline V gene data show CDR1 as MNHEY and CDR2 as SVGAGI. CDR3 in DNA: TGTGCCAGCAGCGAGGGCAGGATCTACGAGCAGTACTTC. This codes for CASSEGRIYEQYF.

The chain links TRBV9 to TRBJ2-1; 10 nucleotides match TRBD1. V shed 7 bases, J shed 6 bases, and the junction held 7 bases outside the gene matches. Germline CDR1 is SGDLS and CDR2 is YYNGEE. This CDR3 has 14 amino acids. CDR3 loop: CASGTGTGANEQFF. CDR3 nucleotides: TGTGCCAGCGGCACCGGGACAGGGGCCAATGAGCAGTTCTTC. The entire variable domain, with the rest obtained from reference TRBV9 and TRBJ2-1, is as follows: DSGVTQTPKHLITATGQRVTLRCSPRSGDLSVYWYQQSLDQGLQFLIQYYNGEERAKGNILERFSAQQFPDLHSELNLSSLELGDSALYFCASGTGTGANEQFFGPGTRLTVL.